What follows describes a single T cell receptor beta chain. Its cognate antigen is unknown. Assay used: immunoSEQ multiplex PCR; TCRdb lists only in-frame clones, some missing. The data contain approximately 47,000 clones, about 70% of them singletons. This entry comes from a study of vaccination effects on CD4 cells after COVID-19. About the study: Ahead of sequencing, the ViraFEST assay grew antigen-specific CD4+ T cells using viral peptide pools. The study, taken as a whole, reports: Late in the post-vaccination period, infection-induced and vaccine-induced clones underwent marked clonal contraction. Recruitment yielded few convalescent patients, and the study had no early post-infection timepoints.

Isolation of CD4+ T cells took place after around 10 days of culture. Two-dose vaccination with either BNT162b2 or mRNA-1273 was given to the participants. Recipients of the vaccine had no prior SARS-CoV-2 infection and negative nucleocapsid antibodies. The V gene end was trimmed by 1 base and the J gene end by 5 bases; junction bases not matched to a gene: 10. The CDR3 runs 18 residues. Germline assignment: CDR1 SGHTA and CDR2 FQGNSA. The chain joins TRBV7-2 to TRBJ2-7, with TRBD2 identical over 14 bases. The TCR comes from a human donor who received a COVID-19 vaccine. The input for sequencing was CD4+ T cells from PBMCs cultured without peptide, taken after COVID-19 vaccination. CDR3 in amino acids: CASSLGTLRTSGGNEQYF. The CDR3 bases are TGTGCCAGCAGCTTAGGGACTCTGAGGACTAGCGGGGGGAACGAGCAGTACTTC.